This T cell receptor (beta chain) was recorded in a study of blood T cell repertoires in COVID-19. About the study: The United States, Italy and Spain were the sources of the acute and convalescent COVID-19 samples.

Germline V gene lookup returns CDR1 SGHKS and CDR2 YYEKEE (reference sequence). The CDR3 contains 14 residues. Losses at the gene ends were 3 bases for V and 6 bases for J; bases not matched to a gene: 5. Study processing details: Reference gene primers were amplified, and this amplification served to estimate nucleated cell counts. Assay used: immunoSEQ multiplex PCR; TCRdb lists only in-frame clones, some missing. V and J calls and clone size are as listed in that table; D and trimming were resolved from the DNA. This sample has more than 350,000 clones, with 85% to 90% found just once. This study enrolled people aged roughly 18 to 89 from about two dozen US geographic areas. The study assigned cohorts using participant-reported clinical history.

The chain links TRBV5-5 to TRBJ2-1, with 8 bases fitting TRBD2. This clonotype originated in a woman in her 50s who had recovered from COVID-19. Specimen: PBMCs or T cells enriched from blood (not recorded which). CDR3 sequence reads: CASSSFGGVNEQFF. The CDR3 nucleotides are TGTGCCAGCAGCTCCTTCGGGGGGGTCAATGAGCAGTTCTTC.